This TCR beta chain came from a study of cytomegalovirus exposure and HLA in healthy donors. Trimming took off 1 base at V and 12 bases at J, with 13 bases between the two ends. Germline V gene data show CDR1 as SNHLY and CDR2 as FYNNEI. This CDR3 has 12 residues. Only in-frame clones appear in the TCRdb table, and some are missing; sequencing was by immunoSEQ multiplex PCR. The sample contains more than 150,000 clones, more than 65% of which appear only once. The sequenced sample consisted of PBMCs. The receptor comes from a woman aged 18-35 years in good health and CMV-seropositive. This chain connects TRBV2 to TRBJ2-7; the D gene is possibly TRBD2 (6 bases). Here the CDR3 reads CASSEDGSGPYF. In DNA form, the CDR3 reads TGTGCCAGCAGTGAAGATGGTAGCGGACCGTACTTC.